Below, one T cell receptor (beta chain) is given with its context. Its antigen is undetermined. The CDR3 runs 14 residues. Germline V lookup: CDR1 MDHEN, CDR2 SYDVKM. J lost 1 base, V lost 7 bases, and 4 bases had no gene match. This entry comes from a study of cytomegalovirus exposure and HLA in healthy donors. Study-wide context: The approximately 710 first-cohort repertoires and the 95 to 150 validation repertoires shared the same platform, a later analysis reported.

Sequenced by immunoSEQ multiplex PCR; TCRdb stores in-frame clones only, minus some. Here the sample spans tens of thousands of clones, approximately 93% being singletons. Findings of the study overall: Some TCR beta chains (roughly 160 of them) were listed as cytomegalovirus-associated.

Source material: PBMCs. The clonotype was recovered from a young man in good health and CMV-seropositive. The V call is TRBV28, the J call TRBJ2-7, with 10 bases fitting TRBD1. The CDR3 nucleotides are TGTGCCAGCAACCGACAGGGGGCATCCTACGAGCAGTACTTC. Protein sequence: CASNRQGASYEQYF.